This T cell receptor (beta chain) was documented in a study of T-cell reconstitution after alpha-beta-depleted transplantation in children. The V gene lost 1 base and the J gene lost 6 bases, with 10 bases spanning the gap. This CDR3 comprises 13 residues. CDR1 and CDR2 (germline): LGHNA, YNFKEQ. During its preparation, the TCRbeta library received unique molecular identifiers. Using its own MiXCR run on the PCR reads, TCRdb lists one record per CDR3 protein. The repertoire holds almost 400,000 distinct CDR3 sequences, with just over 20% as singletons. The sample here was PBMCs from the stem cell graft donor, taken from the stem cell graft. This TCR derives from a human donor who donated a stem cell graft to a child with acute myeloid leukemia. The chain is built from TRBV4-2 and TRBJ2-7; no definite D call. DNA of the CDR3: TGTGCCAGCAGCCAAGTAGGAGAGGTCGAGCAGTACTTC. Its protein product is CASSQVGEVEQYF.